This T cell receptor beta chain was found in a study of beta chain features in type 1 diabetes. This clone has more than one count but fewer than ten. Purities over 98% were achieved in all sorted populations. The investigators reverse transcribed all of the isolated RNA, so they sequenced expressed TCRB transcripts. Around 3.9 million reads on average were seen across naive, central memory and regulatory T cell samples. The method was immunoSEQ multiplex PCR; TCRdb's version includes in-frame clones alone and lacks a portion of them. The sample consists of hundreds of thousands of clones, 30% of them appearing once. This TCR derives from a young man in good health. Input material: naive CD4+ T cells from blood.

The CDR3 DNA sequence: TGTGCCAGTAGTTCGACTAGAGGCTACAATGAGCAGTTCTTC. It codes for CASSSTRGYNEQFF. The chain joins TRBV19 to TRBJ2-1; possible D gene TRBD2, 6 bases. CDR1 LNHDA and CDR2 SQIVND come from the germline V gene (reference sequence). Trimming shortened V by 5 bases and J by 3 bases, and 11 bases separated the two germline ends. This CDR3 spans 14 amino acids.